The next 20 T cell receptor beta chains were all read from a single sample in a study of blood T cell repertoires in COVID-19. Sequencing was performed with immunoSEQ multiplex PCR; in TCRdb, only in-frame clones are kept and a portion is missing. The sample includes under 300,000 clones, 86% of them seen just once. The sample taken for sequencing was peripheral blood. These receptors came from a man aged 25-40 years who had recovered from COVID-19.

The chain couples TRBV7-8 to TRBJ1-3; D ambiguous. The ends were cut back, 1 base at V and 0 bases at J, with 13 bases in the middle. Germline V gene sequence: CDR1 SGHVS, CDR2 FQNEAQ. The CDR3 totals 17 residues. The CDR3 DNA sequence: TGTGCCAGCAGCTTAGGTGCAGTCTCAATCTCTGGAAACACCATATATTTT. Protein: CASSLGAVSISGNTIYF.

V usage is TRBV5-1 and J usage is TRBJ1-1; D is undetermined. Germline-derived CDR1 and CDR2 are SGHRS and YFSETQ. Trimming took off 4 bases at V and 1 base at J, with 11 bases between the two ends. The CDR3 contains 14 residues. CDR3 region: CASSLSGGNTEAFF. The CDR3, as DNA: TGCGCCAGCAGCCTAAGCGGCGGGAACACTGAAGCTTTCTTT.

This chain links TRBV14 with TRBJ1-2, with D perhaps matching TRBD1 (6 bases). Germline values: CDR1 SGHDN, CDR2 FVKESK. The CDR3 extends over 15 amino acids. Between the trimmed V and J ends, which lost 1 base and 2 bases, there was a span of 11 bases. CDR3 in amino acids: CASSQVKGDNYGYTF. The CDR3 nucleotides read TGTGCCAGCAGCCAAGTTAAGGGGGACAACTATGGCTACACCTTC.

The rearrangement uses TRBV11-2 and TRBJ1-3, with D perhaps TRBD1 (5 bases). The CDR3 loop spans 13 amino acids. The V end was cut by 3 bases, the J end by 6 bases, with 9 bases between. The germline gives CDR1 SGHAT, CDR2 FQNNGV. CDR3 sequence reads: CASSFDSVNTIYF. CDR3 bases: TGTGCCAGCAGCTTCGACAGCGTAAACACCATATATTTT.

This chain uses TRBV4-1 with TRBJ2-1; 7 nucleotides match TRBD1. The junction had 15 bases not matched to a gene; V was cut back by 1 base and J by 6 bases. The V gene's germline CDR1 is MGHRA and CDR2 YSYEKL. CDR3 length: 18 residues. In DNA, the CDR3 is TGCGCCAGCAGCCAAGTCATGTCGGTACAGGGGATCGGCAATGAGCAGTTCTTC. This translates into CASSQVMSVQGIGNEQFF.

The chain links TRBV7-2 to TRBJ2-3; 12 bases align to TRBD2. Trimming cost V 1 base and J 2 bases; bases outside gene matches: 7. CDR3 size: 18 residues. From germline, CDR1 is SGHTA and CDR2 FQGNSA. CDR3 sequence (DNA): TGTGCCAGCAGCTTAGTATCAACTAGCGGGGGGAACACAGATACGCAGTATTTT. This encodes CASSLVSTSGGNTDTQYF. The full variable domain, with the rest looked up from reference TRBV7-2 and TRBJ2-3, is GAGVSQSPSNKVTEKGKDVELRCDPISGHTALYWYRQSLGQGLEFLIYFQGNSAPDKSGLPSDRFSAERTGGSVSTLTIQRTQQEDSAVYLCASSLVSTSGGNTDTQYFGPGTRLTVL.

The rearrangement links TRBV7-8 to TRBJ2-4; TRBD1 matches at 7 bases. Losses at the gene ends were 5 bases for V and 8 bases for J; bases not matched to a gene: 6. The CDR3 length is 13 residues. Germline values: CDR1 SGHVS, CDR2 FQNEAQ. Written as DNA, the CDR3 is TGTGCCAGCAGCCCGGGAACAGGGGACATTCAGTACTTC. This encodes CASSPGTGDIQYF.

V is TRBV5-1 and J is TRBJ2-7; a weak D match, TRBD1 (6 bases). This CDR3 has 14 residues. The germline CDR1 and CDR2 sequences are SGHRS and YFSETQ. V was cut by 3 bases and J by 1 base, with 11 bases left in between. CDR3 in amino acids: CASSSLTGSYEQYF. CDR3 nucleotides: TGCGCCAGCAGCTCTCTGACAGGTTCCTACGAGCAGTACTTC.

V usage is TRBV5-8 and J usage is TRBJ2-7; D is unresolved. Germline V gene lookup returns CDR1 SGHTS and CDR2 YDEGEE. The V end lost 2 bases, the J end lost 3 bases, and 9 bases lay between the germline ends. The CDR3 loop spans 13 amino acids. CDR3 residues: CASSFDTVYEQYF. Here the CDR3 DNA reads TGTGCCAGCAGCTTCGACACAGTCTACGAGCAGTACTTC.

This clone showed up just once. The CDR3 protein is CASSLQGVQETQYF. CDR3 bases: TGTGCCAGCAGCTTACAAGGAGTCCAAGAGACCCAGTACTTC. The J gene is TRBJ2-5, the V gene TRBV7-9; no clear D gene. CDR1 is SEHNR and CDR2 is FQNEAQ in the germline V gene (reference sequence). Trimming cost V 2 bases and J 1 base, with 8 bases left between them. There are 14 residues in the CDR3.

This chain uses TRBV11-2 with TRBJ1-1; 8 bases map to TRBD1. This CDR3 has 18 residues. Germline lookup yields CDR1 SGHAT and CDR2 FQNNGV. Germline trimming cut 0 bases from V and 1 base from J; bases unmatched to any gene: 10. CDR3 DNA sequence: TGTGCCAGCAGCTTAGATCCCCAGGGGGCGCGACGGAACACTGAAGCTTTCTTT. As protein: CASSLDPQGARRNTEAFF. Filled out from reference TRBV11-2 and TRBJ1-1, the complete variable domain reads EAGVAQSPRYKIIEKRQSVAFWCNPISGHATLYWYQQILGQGPKLLIQFQNNGVVDDSQLPKDRFSAERLKGVDSTLKIQPAKLEDSAVYLCASSLDPQGARRNTEAFFGQGTRLTVV.

The chain links TRBV6-5 to TRBJ2-7, with TRBD2 matching 9 bases. The CDR3 extends over 13 amino acids. The J segment lost 5 bases and the V segment lost 10 bases, leaving 9 bases of the junction unmatched. The germline V gene encodes CDR1 MNHEY and CDR2 SVGAGI. As DNA, the CDR3 is TGTGCCACCTCTAGCGGGGTTAGGCACGAGCAGTACTTC. It yields the protein CATSSGVRHEQYF.

This chain connects TRBV7-2 to TRBJ2-3; TRBD2 matches at 7 bases. This CDR3 is built from 16 residues. From germline, CDR1 is SGHTA and CDR2 FQGNSA. J gave up 2 bases and V 0 bases, and 5 bases lay outside the gene matches. Here the CDR3 reads CASSLAGGGTTDTQYF. As DNA, the CDR3 is TGTGCCAGCAGCTTAGCCGGCGGGGGAACCACAGATACGCAGTATTTT.

The V gene is TRBV6-5, the J gene TRBJ1-2; possibly TRBD1 for D (5 bases). CDR1 and CDR2 from the germline V gene are MNHEY and SVGAGI. The CDR3 runs 14 residues. V dropped 0 bases and J dropped 6 bases, with 11 bases sitting between them. CDR3 residues: CASSYSTRGHGYTF. The CDR3 DNA sequence: TGTGCCAGCAGTTACTCAACAAGGGGTCATGGCTACACCTTC.

The rearrangement uses TRBV13 and TRBJ1-5; no firm D call. This CDR3 is 12 amino acids long. Trimming stripped 0 bases from V and 6 bases from J, with 3 bases between. Germline V gene data show CDR1 as PRHDT and CDR2 as FYEKMQ (reference sequence). CDR3 bases: TGTGCCAGCAGCTTAGGGGCTCAGCCCCAGCATTTT. Its protein is CASSLGAQPQHF.

In the case of this clone: The same CDR3 is also encoded by other DNA sequences in this sample. The chain links TRBV20-1 to TRBJ1-2; 7 positions match TRBD1. Germline CDR1 is DFQATT and CDR2 is SNEGSKA (reference sequence). V shed 6 bases, J shed 3 bases, and the junction held 1 base outside the gene matches. This CDR3 contains 11 residues. The CDR3 region is CSAGTDYGYTF. The CDR3 nucleotides are TGCAGTGCCGGGACAGACTATGGCTACACCTTC.

The chain joins TRBV24-1 to TRBJ2-3; no firm D call. This CDR3 is built from 13 residues. Deletions cut 5 bases from V and 2 bases from J, with 7 bases between. Germline CDR1 is KGHDR and CDR2 is SFDVKD. The CDR3 region is CATSGRATDTQYF. In DNA, the CDR3 is TGTGCCACCAGTGGTAGAGCCACAGATACGCAGTATTTT.

The chain employs TRBV4-3 and TRBJ1-4; maybe TRBD1 (6 bases). Germline V gives CDR1 LGHNA, CDR2 YSLEER. The CDR3 has 19 residues. The germline V and J ends were trimmed by 1 base and 0 bases, with 18 bases remaining between them. CDR3 loop: CASSQAFLAQGPTNEKLFF. The CDR3 DNA reads as TGCGCCAGCAGCCAAGCGTTTTTGGCGCAGGGGCCAACTAATGAAAAACTGTTTTTT.

V and J are TRBV2 and TRBJ1-4; 9 bases line up with TRBD1. CDR1 SNHLY and CDR2 FYNNEI come from the germline V gene. With V trimmed by 8 bases and J by 13 bases, 8 bases remained unmatched. The CDR3 spans 12 residues. CDR3 in DNA: TGTGCCAGCCGAAGGGACAGGGTGGGACTGTTTTTT. Translation gives CASRRDRVGLFF.

This clone has a single count. CDR3 amino acids: CASSQAGTSGGNEQFF. The CDR3 region has the DNA TGTGCCAGCAGCCAAGCGGGGACTAGCGGGGGCAATGAGCAGTTCTTC. The rearrangement joins TRBV4-2 to TRBJ2-1; 14 bases align to TRBD2. The CDR3 has 16 amino acids. In germline, CDR1 is LGHNA, CDR2 YNFKEQ. Losses at the gene ends were 1 base for V and 6 bases for J; bases not matched to a gene: 2.